This T cell receptor (beta chain) was documented in a study of regulatory T cells in long-lasting Graves disease. Sequencing libraries for TCR beta were prepared with iRepertoire HTBI primers and Arm-PCR of CDR3 regions. TCRdb reprocessed the multiplex PCR reads with MiXCR, giving one entry per CDR3 protein. This table has a few hundred thousand distinct CDR3 sequences, approximately 12% appearing once. The CDR3 has 14 amino acids. Germline assignment: CDR1 DFQATT and CDR2 SNEGSKA (reference sequence). V dropped 6 bases and J dropped 6; count of bases not matched to a gene: 10. This clonotype was observed at least ten times. The sample's time point: newly diagnosed GD, antithyroid drugs for less than 3 months. Extracted RNA from PBMCs served as the source of the TCR library. These data were also filed under a second study, of T cells in Graves' hyperthyroidism and ophthalmopathy. That study reports: A model of 13 V-J features distinguished ophthalmopathy from stable hyperthyroidism.

The chain has TRBV20-1 and TRBJ2-3, with TRBD2 matching over 9 bases. This TCR came from a man aged 25-45 years with Graves disease. Sequences were derived from peripheral blood mononuclear cells (PBMCs), sampled at new diagnosis, from a patient treated with antithyroid drugs. CDR3 region: CSAQDSGSADTQYF. DNA for the CDR3: TGCAGTGCCCAGGATAGCGGGAGTGCGGATACGCAGTATTTT.